The 9 T cell receptor beta chains below come from one sample, sequenced in a study of blood T cells in healthy people across ages. For the second PCR, which ran for about 7 to 12 cycles, a sample-barcoded 5' primer and a J-beta primer mix were used. TCRdb reprocessed the 5' RACE reads with MiXCR, giving one entry per CDR3 protein. The sample lists around 970,000 distinct CDR3 sequences, just over 50% occurring once. Input material: blood. The receptors derive from a woman aged 55-69 years in good health.

This sequence joins TRBV3-1 and TRBJ2-1; D uncertain. Germline loops: CDR1 LGHDT, CDR2 YNNKEL (reference sequence). V lost 5 bases, J lost 6 bases, and 14 bases lay in between. This CDR3 comprises 14 residues. The CDR3 loop is CASSTQVGINEQFF. DNA of the CDR3: TGTGCCAGCAGCACTCAGGTAGGGATCAATGAGCAGTTCTTC.

The table lists this clonotype with a few counts. The rearrangement uses TRBV27 and TRBJ2-1, with 9 positions matching TRBD2. The germline gives CDR1 MNHEY, CDR2 SMNVEV (reference sequence). J was trimmed by 8 bases and V by 2 bases; bases with no gene match: 7. The CDR3 is made up of 15 amino acids. CDR3 amino acids: CASSLGSGSRYEQFF. DNA of the CDR3: TGTGCCAGCAGTTTAGGTAGCGGGAGTCGGTATGAGCAGTTCTTC.

This chain uses TRBV19 with TRBJ2-5; 13 nucleotides match TRBD2. V was clipped by 2 bases and J by 5 bases; unmatched bases: 8. The CDR3 covers 17 residues. CDR1 is LNHDA and CDR2 is SQIVND in the germline V gene (reference sequence). The CDR3 is CASSITGLAGVGETQYF. The CDR3, as DNA: TGTGCCAGTAGTATAACTGGACTAGCGGGAGTTGGGGAGACCCAGTACTTC. The full variable domain, its missing parts supplied by reference TRBV19 and TRBJ2-5, is DGGITQSPKYLFRKEGQNVTLSCEQNLNHDAMYWYRQDPGQGLRLIYYSQIVNDFQKGDIAEGYSVSREKKESFPLTVTSAQKNPTAFYLCASSITGLAGVGETQYFGPGTRLLVL.

This clonotype has a handful of counts. The V gene is TRBV29-1, the J gene TRBJ2-4, with 7 nucleotides matching TRBD2. V dropped 4 bases and J dropped 7; count of bases not matched to a gene: 4. The germline gives CDR1 SQVTM, CDR2 ANQGSEA. The CDR3 is 12 amino acids. The CDR3 protein is CSVGGGENIQYF. The DNA for the CDR3 is TGCAGCGTTGGGGGAGGGGAGAACATTCAGTACTTC.

The chain recombines TRBV15 with TRBJ2-4; D unclear. The length of the CDR3 is 14 residues. Per germline, CDR1 LNHNV and CDR2 YYDKDF (reference sequence). With 8 bases removed from V and 0 bases from J, the gap between germline ends came to 11 bases. In DNA form, the CDR3 reads TGTGCCACCCAGACGGATCTAGCCAAAAACATTCAGTACTTC. Encoded protein: CATQTDLAKNIQYF.

The gene calls are TRBV11-2 and TRBJ2-3, with D perhaps matching TRBD1 (6 bases). V was cut by 2 bases and J by 5 bases, with 17 bases left in between. The CDR3 has 16 amino acids. Germline V gene sequence: CDR1 SGHAT, CDR2 FQNNGV. CDR3 DNA: TGTGCCAGCAGCTTATGGTCCGGACAGTCCCTAGATACGCAGTATTTT. Translated: CASSLWSGQSLDTQYF.

This chain uses TRBV7-6 with TRBJ2-7, with TRBD2 matching over 8 bases. CDR1 is SGHVS and CDR2 is FNYEAQ in the germline V gene. The CDR3 totals 13 residues. The trim removed 3 bases at V and 6 bases at J, leaving 4 bases unmatched. CDR3 nucleotides: TGTGCCAGCAGCTTCAGTAGCGGGGTCGAGCAGTACTTC. Translated: CASSFSSGVEQYF.

This clonotype was detected only once. The gene calls are TRBV21-1 and TRBJ1-6; TRBD1 is the table's D call and was not checked against the DNA. TRBV21-1 is flagged as a pseudogene. This CDR3 spans 16 amino acids. The CDR3 nucleotides read TGTGCCAGCAGCAAAGCCTGGACAGGGAGGAATTCACCCCTCCACTTT. Protein sequence: CASSKAWTGRNSPLHF.

This clonotype has just a few counts. The chain links TRBV20-1 to TRBJ1-5; 8 positions match TRBD1. There are 13 residues in the CDR3. V shed 6 bases, J shed 4 bases, and the junction held 5 bases outside the gene matches. The germline V gene has CDR1 DFQATT and CDR2 SNEGSKA (reference sequence). In nucleotides, the CDR3 is TGCAGTGCGGGGGACAGGTTGAATCAGCCCCAGCATTTT. Translation gives CSAGDRLNQPQHF.